The 7 T cell receptor beta chains in this list originate from one sample, sequenced in a study of blood T cell repertoires in COVID-19. The repertoire was sequenced with immunoSEQ multiplex PCR; TCRdb's copy has only in-frame clones and lacks some. The top ten clones hold approximately 6.1% of a sample with 130,000 to 150,000 clones, about four fifths of them seen once. Sequencing was carried out using peripheral blood. These receptors were obtained from a human donor in a cohort sampled during active COVID-19.

The chain uses TRBV2 and TRBJ1-5, with D possibly being TRBD1 (6 bases). Trimming removed 5 bases from V and 5 bases from J, with 13 bases in between. This CDR3 is 14 amino acids long. Germline assignment: CDR1 SNHLY and CDR2 FYNNEI. The CDR3 DNA reads as TGTGCCAGCAGTCTGAACAGGGTCGATCAGCCCCAGCATTTT. As protein: CASSLNRVDQPQHF. Supplemented by reference TRBV2 and TRBJ1-5, the full variable domain reads EPEVTQTPSHQVTQMGQEVILRCVPISNHLYFYWYRQILGQKVEFLVSFYNNEISEKSEIFDDQFSVERPDGSNFTLKIRSTKLEDSAMYFCASSLNRVDQPQHFGDGTRLSIL.

The CDR3 region is CASSVVRGDTQYF. The CDR3 nucleotides are TGTGCCAGCAGTGTGGTCCGGGGAGATACGCAGTATTTT. This chain uses TRBV2 with TRBJ2-3; D possibly corresponds to TRBD2 (5 bases). The V end was cut by 4 bases, the J end by 5 bases, with 10 bases between. Germline V gives CDR1 SNHLY, CDR2 FYNNEI. The CDR3 totals 13 residues.

The V call is TRBV11-2, the J call TRBJ2-7, with 14 bases lining up with TRBD2. With 1 base clipped from V and 2 bases from J, the junction kept 1 base outside the gene matches. Germline CDR1 SGHAT, CDR2 FQNNGV. The CDR3 spans 16 residues. The CDR3 bases are TGTGCCAGCAGCTTAGTGACTAGCGGGGGGGCCTACGAGCAGTACTTC. It yields the protein CASSLVTSGGAYEQYF.

This chain uses TRBV18 with TRBJ2-4; possible D gene TRBD2, 6 bases. CDR3 length: 16 residues. Germline CDR1 and CDR2: KGHSH and LQKENI. V lost 3 bases to trimming and J lost 0 bases, with 12 bases between them. Here the CDR3 DNA reads TGTGCCAGCTCACCCGACGGACTACTAGCCAAAAACATTCAGTACTTC. Translating it yields CASSPDGLLAKNIQYF. Full variable domain (remainder filled in from reference TRBV18 and TRBJ2-4): NAGVMQNPRHLVRRRGQEARLRCSPMKGHSHVYWYRQLPEEGLKFMVYLQKENIIDESGMPKERFSAEFPKEGPSILRIQQVVRGDSAAYFCASSPDGLLAKNIQYFGAGTRLSVL.

This clone was seen more than once but under ten times. The V call is TRBV5-6, the J call TRBJ1-5; a possible D gene is TRBD1 (5 bases). V was trimmed by 4 bases and J by 4 bases, leaving 9 bases between them. This CDR3 region has 13 residues. Germline-derived CDR1 and CDR2 are SGHDT and YYEEEE. CDR3 region: CASSRDWNQPQHF. The DNA of the CDR3 is TGTGCCAGCAGCCGGGACTGGAATCAGCCCCAGCATTTT.

CDR3 in amino acids: CASSYRDRAGNEQFF. The CDR3 DNA reads TGCGCCAGCAGCTACCGGGACAGGGCCGGGAATGAGCAGTTCTTC. V usage is TRBV5-1 and J usage is TRBJ2-1; 9 bases map to TRBD1. CDR1 and CDR2 (germline): SGHRS, YFSETQ. The CDR3 runs to 15 residues. V dropped 3 bases and J dropped 7; count of bases not matched to a gene: 8.

The chain is built from TRBV24-1 and TRBJ1-2, with TRBD1 matching over 7 bases. The CDR3 totals 15 residues. From germline, CDR1 is KGHDR and CDR2 SFDVKD. V shed 3 bases and J 7 bases; nucleotides not matched to a gene: 10. The CDR3 nucleotides are TGTGCCACCAGTGATCGATCTGAGGGGGCGCGTGGCTACACCTTC. This gives the protein CATSDRSEGARGYTF.